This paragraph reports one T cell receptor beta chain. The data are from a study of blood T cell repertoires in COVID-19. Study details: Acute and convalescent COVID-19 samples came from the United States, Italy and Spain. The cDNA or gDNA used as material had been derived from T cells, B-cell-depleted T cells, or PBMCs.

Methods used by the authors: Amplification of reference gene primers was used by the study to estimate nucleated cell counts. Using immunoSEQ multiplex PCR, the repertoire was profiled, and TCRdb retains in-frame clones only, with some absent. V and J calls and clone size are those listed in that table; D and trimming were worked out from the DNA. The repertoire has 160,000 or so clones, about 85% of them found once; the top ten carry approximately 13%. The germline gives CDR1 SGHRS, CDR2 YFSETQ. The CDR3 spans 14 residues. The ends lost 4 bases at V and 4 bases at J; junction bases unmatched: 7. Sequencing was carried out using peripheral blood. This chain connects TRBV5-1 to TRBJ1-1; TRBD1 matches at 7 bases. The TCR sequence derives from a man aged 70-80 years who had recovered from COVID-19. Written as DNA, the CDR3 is TGCGCCAGCAGCAAGGGGACAGAGGGCACTGAAGCTTTCTTT. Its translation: CASSKGTEGTEAFF.